What follows is one T cell receptor (beta chain) and its context. This entry is derived from a study of blood T cell repertoires in COVID-19. Background on the study: Some COVID-19 samples were acute and others convalescent; all came from the United States, Italy and Spain. PBMCs, B-cell-depleted T cells, or T cells were the source of the cDNA or gDNA that made up the material.

Sequencing used immunoSEQ multiplex PCR; TCRdb keeps in-frame clones, though not all of them. The sample carries about 330,000 clones, 87% recorded once. Sequenced input: PBMCs or T cells enriched from blood (not recorded which). This sequence originates from a woman aged 25 to 39 who had recovered from COVID-19.

Here the CDR3 reads CASSRDSNTEAFF. Here the CDR3 DNA reads TGTGCCAGCAGCCGAGATTCGAACACTGAAGCTTTCTTT. V and J are TRBV7-9 and TRBJ1-1; no reliable D call. V was clipped by 5 bases and J by 1 base, with 8 bases between them. Germline V CDR1 and CDR2: SEHNR, FQNEAQ (reference sequence). The CDR3 is 13 amino acids.